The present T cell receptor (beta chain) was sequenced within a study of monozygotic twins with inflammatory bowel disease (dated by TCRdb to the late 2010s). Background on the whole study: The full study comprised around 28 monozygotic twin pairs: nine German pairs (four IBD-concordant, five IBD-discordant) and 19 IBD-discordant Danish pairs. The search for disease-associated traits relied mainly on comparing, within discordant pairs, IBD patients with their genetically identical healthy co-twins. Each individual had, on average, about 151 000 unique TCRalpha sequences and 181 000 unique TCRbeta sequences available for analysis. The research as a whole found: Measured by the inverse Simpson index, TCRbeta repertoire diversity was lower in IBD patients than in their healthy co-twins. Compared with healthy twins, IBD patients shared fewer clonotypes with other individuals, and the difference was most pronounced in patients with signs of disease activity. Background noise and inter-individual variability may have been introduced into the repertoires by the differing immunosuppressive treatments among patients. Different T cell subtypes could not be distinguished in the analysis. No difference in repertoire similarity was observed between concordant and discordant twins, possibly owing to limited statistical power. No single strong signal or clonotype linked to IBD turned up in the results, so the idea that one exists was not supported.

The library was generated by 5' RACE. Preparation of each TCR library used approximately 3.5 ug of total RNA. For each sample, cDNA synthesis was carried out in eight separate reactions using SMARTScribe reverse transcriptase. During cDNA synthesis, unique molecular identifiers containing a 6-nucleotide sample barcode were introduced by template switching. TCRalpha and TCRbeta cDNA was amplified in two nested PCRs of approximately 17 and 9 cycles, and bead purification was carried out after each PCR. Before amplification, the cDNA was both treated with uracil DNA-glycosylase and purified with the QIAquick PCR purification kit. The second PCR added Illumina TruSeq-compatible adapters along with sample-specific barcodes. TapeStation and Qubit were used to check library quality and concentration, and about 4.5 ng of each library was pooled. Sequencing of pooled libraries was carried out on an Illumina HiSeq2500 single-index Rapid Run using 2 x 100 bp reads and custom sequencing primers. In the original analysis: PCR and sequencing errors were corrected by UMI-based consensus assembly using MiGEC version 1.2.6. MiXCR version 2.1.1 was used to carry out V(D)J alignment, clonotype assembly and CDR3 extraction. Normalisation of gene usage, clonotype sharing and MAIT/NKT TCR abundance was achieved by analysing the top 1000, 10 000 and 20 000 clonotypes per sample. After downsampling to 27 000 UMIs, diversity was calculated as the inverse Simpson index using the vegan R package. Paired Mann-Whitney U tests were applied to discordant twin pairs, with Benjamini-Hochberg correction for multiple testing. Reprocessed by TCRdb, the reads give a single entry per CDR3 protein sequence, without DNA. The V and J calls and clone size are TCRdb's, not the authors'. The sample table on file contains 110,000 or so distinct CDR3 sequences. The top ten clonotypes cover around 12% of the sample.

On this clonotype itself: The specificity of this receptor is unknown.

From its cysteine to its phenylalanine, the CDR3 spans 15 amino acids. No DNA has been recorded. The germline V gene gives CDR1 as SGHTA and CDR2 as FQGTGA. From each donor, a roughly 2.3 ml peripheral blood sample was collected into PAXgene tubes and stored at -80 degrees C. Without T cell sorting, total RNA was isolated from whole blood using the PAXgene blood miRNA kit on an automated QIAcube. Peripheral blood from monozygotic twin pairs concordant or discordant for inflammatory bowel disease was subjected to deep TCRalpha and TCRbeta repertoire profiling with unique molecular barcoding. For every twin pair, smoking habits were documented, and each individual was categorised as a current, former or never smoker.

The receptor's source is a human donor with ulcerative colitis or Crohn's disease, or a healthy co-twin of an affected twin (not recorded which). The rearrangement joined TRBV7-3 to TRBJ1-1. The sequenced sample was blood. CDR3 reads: CASSLTGDGDTEAFF.